The next 29 T cell receptor beta chains were all read from a single sample in a study of blood T cell repertoires in COVID-19. TCRdb's table, derived via immunoSEQ multiplex PCR, lists solely in-frame clones and lacks some. The sample has about 230,000 clones, 80% to 90% seen once. Sample: PBMCs or T cells enriched from blood (not recorded which). These receptors all come from a woman aged 50 to 65 in a cohort exposed to, infected with or recovered from COVID-19 (not recorded which).

V usage is TRBV5-5 and J usage is TRBJ2-7; 9 bases map to TRBD1. The CDR3 consists of 16 residues. The germline V gene has CDR1 SGHKS and CDR2 YYEKEE (reference sequence). V was pared by 3 bases and J by 7 bases, with 14 bases of the junction left unmatched. CDR3: CASSSGPGTGSREQYF. In DNA, the CDR3 is TGTGCCAGCAGCTCAGGACCCGGGACAGGGAGTAGGGAGCAGTACTTC.

This clone was found once. The chain uses TRBV10-2 and TRBJ2-5; D is possibly TRBD1 (7 bases). This CDR3 has 14 amino acids. The germline V gene has CDR1 WSHSY and CDR2 SAAADI. Trimming took off 3 bases at V and 2 bases at J, with 10 bases between the two ends. CDR3 bases: TGCGCCAGCAGTGACAGGGGGAGGCAAGAGACCCAGTACTTC. Encoded protein: CASSDRGRQETQYF.

V is TRBV11-2 and J is TRBJ2-3; 7 bases match TRBD2. The germline V gene has CDR1 SGHAT and CDR2 FQNNGV. With 7 bases clipped from V and 0 bases from J, the junction kept 10 bases outside the gene matches. The CDR3 runs 16 residues. Here the CDR3 DNA reads TGTGCCAGCACCGAACTCGGGGGGAGTAGCACAGATACGCAGTATTTT. The encoded protein is CASTELGGSSTDTQYF. The full variable domain, with the rest looked up from reference TRBV11-2 and TRBJ2-3, is EAGVAQSPRYKIIEKRQSVAFWCNPISGHATLYWYQQILGQGPKLLIQFQNNGVVDDSQLPKDRFSAERLKGVDSTLKIQPAKLEDSAVYLCASTELGGSSTDTQYFGPGTRLTVL.

The chain is built from TRBV3-1 (or the pseudogene TRBV3-2) and TRBJ1-2; 7 bases are shared with TRBD1. Germline-derived CDR1 and CDR2 are LGHDT and YNNKEL (reference sequence). The CDR3 spans 15 residues. V lost 0 bases and J lost 4; bases outside the gene matches: 5. The CDR3 loop is CASSQDGAGGYGYTF. The CDR3 DNA reads as TGTGCCAGCAGCCAAGATGGAGCAGGGGGCTATGGCTACACCTTC.

In DNA, the CDR3 is TGTGCCAGCAGTGAACAGGGGCCGGCCGGGGAGCTGTTTTTT. The encoded protein is CASSEQGPAGELFF. The genes are TRBV25-1 and TRBJ2-2; D may be TRBD1 (6 bases). V lost 2 bases and J 6 bases, leaving 10 bases between the germline ends. Germline loops: CDR1 MGHDK, CDR2 SYGVNS. The CDR3 has 14 amino acids.

This clone turned up a few times. The J gene is TRBJ1-2, the V gene TRBV5-1; 9 bases agree with TRBD1. The CDR3 contains 15 residues. The V segment lost 2 bases and the J segment 2 bases; nucleotides outside the gene matches: 4. Germline V gives CDR1 SGHRS, CDR2 YFSETQ. The CDR3 here is CASSLTGGQNYGYTF. The CDR3, as DNA: TGCGCCAGCAGCTTAACAGGGGGCCAAAACTATGGCTACACCTTC. Based on the CDR3 plus reference TRBV5-1 and TRBJ1-2, the full variable domain is KAGVTQTPRYLIKTRGQQVTLSCSPISGHRSVSWYQQTPGQGLQFLFEYFSETQRNKGNFPGRFSGRQFSNSRSEMNVSTLELGDSALYLCASSLTGGQNYGYTFGSGTRLTVV.

The chain carries TRBV7-2 and TRBJ1-3; D ambiguous. Trimming took 5 bases from V and 1 from J, leaving 6 bases between them. From germline, CDR1 is SGHTA and CDR2 FQGNSA. The CDR3 is made up of 13 amino acids. CDR3 nucleotide sequence: TGTGCCAGCAGCCCTTTTTCTGGAAACACCATATATTTT. Residues: CASSPFSGNTIYF. The full variable domain, its missing parts supplied by reference TRBV7-2 and TRBJ1-3, is GAGVSQSPSNKVTEKGKDVELRCDPISGHTALYWYRQSLGQGLEFLIYFQGNSAPDKSGLPSDRFSAERTGGSVSTLTIQRTQQEDSAVYLCASSPFSGNTIYFGEGSWLTVV.

The chain employs TRBV28 and TRBJ2-3; TRBD1 matches 9 bases. Germline V lookup: CDR1 MDHEN, CDR2 SYDVKM. The V and J ends lost 2 bases and 4 bases, in that order; junction bases with no gene match: 13. This CDR3 contains 18 residues. The CDR3 DNA reads as TGTGCCAGCAGTTTAAATACCCCCGGGACAGGGATGTCAGATACGCAGTATTTT. It codes for CASSLNTPGTGMSDTQYF.

The rearrangement joins TRBV9 to TRBJ2-3; TRBD1 matches 9 bases. This CDR3 contains 14 residues. The V and J ends lost 2 bases and 4 bases, in that order; junction bases with no gene match: 2. Germline V gene lookup returns CDR1 SGDLS and CDR2 YYNGEE. In nucleotides, the CDR3 is TGTGCCAGCAGCGTCGGGACAGGGCCAGATACGCAGTATTTT. Encoded protein: CASSVGTGPDTQYF.

The chain uses TRBV9 and TRBJ2-1, with 7 positions matching TRBD2. The CDR3 covers 14 residues. V lost 7 bases to trimming and J lost 6 bases; unmatched junction nucleotides: 10. Germline V gene sequence: CDR1 SGDLS, CDR2 YYNGEE. CDR3 nucleotides: TGTGCCAGCGCTAGGAGGCCGGGGGGCAATGAGCAGTTCTTC. Residues: CASARRPGGNEQFF.

The chain combines TRBV3-1 (or the pseudogene TRBV3-2) with TRBJ1-2, with 7 nucleotides matching TRBD1. The germline gives CDR1 LGHDT, CDR2 YNNKEL (reference sequence). CDR3 length: 16 amino acids. Trimming took 6 bases from V and 5 from J; bases not matched to a gene: 15. CDR3 loop: CASSPQGIKKNYGYTF. As DNA, the CDR3 is TGTGCCAGCAGTCCACAGGGGATAAAAAAAAATTATGGCTACACCTTC.

The V gene is TRBV28, the J gene TRBJ1-2; the D gene is possibly TRBD1 (5 bases). V was clipped by 6 bases and J by 1 base, with 18 bases between them. In germline, CDR1 is MDHEN, CDR2 SYDVKM. There are 16 residues in the CDR3. The CDR3 DNA reads TGTGCCAGCAGGGGGGGAGACAGAGCCAATAACTATGGCTACACCTTC. It translates to CASRGGDRANNYGYTF.

The chain uses TRBV28 and TRBJ1-2; 8 nucleotides match TRBD1. With V trimmed by 5 bases and J by 4 bases, 6 bases remained unmatched. Germline V gene data show CDR1 as MDHEN and CDR2 as SYDVKM. The length of the CDR3 is 14 residues. The CDR3 loop reads CASSLTGDSYGYTF. In nucleotides, the CDR3 is TGTGCCAGCAGTCTGACAGGGGACTCCTATGGCTACACCTTC.

This sequence joins TRBV19 and TRBJ1-2, with D tentatively TRBD1 (6 bases). Germline V gene lookup returns CDR1 LNHDA and CDR2 SQIVND (reference sequence). The CDR3 loop spans 14 amino acids. Trimming removed 7 bases from V and 8 bases from J, with 20 bases in between. CDR3: CASTTGHGMVGYTF. Here the CDR3 DNA reads TGTGCCAGTACCACGGGACACGGAATGGTCGGCTACACCTTC.

This chain joins TRBV18 and TRBJ1-1; D is undetermined. The germline V gene encodes CDR1 KGHSH and CDR2 LQKENI. Between the trimmed V and J ends, which lost 3 bases and 6 bases, there was a span of 14 bases. The CDR3 has 14 residues. CDR3 coding DNA: TGTGCCAGCTCACCCAAGACGGGAGTACCTGAAGCTTTCTTT. Protein sequence: CASSPKTGVPEAFF. The whole variable domain, remainder taken from reference TRBV18 and TRBJ1-1, is NAGVMQNPRHLVRRRGQEARLRCSPMKGHSHVYWYRQLPEEGLKFMVYLQKENIIDESGMPKERFSAEFPKEGPSILRIQQVVRGDSAAYFCASSPKTGVPEAFFGQGTRLTVV.

This chain links TRBV4-2 with TRBJ1-5, with D perhaps matching TRBD1 (6 bases). Germline assignment: CDR1 LGHNA and CDR2 YNFKEQ. Deletions cut 0 bases from V and 0 bases from J, with 12 bases between. The CDR3 totals 17 residues. CDR3 amino acids: CASSQDPGDYSNQPQHF. DNA for the CDR3: TGTGCCAGCAGCCAAGATCCAGGGGATTATAGCAATCAGCCCCAGCATTTT.

The V and J genes are TRBV3-1 (or the pseudogene TRBV3-2) and TRBJ1-1; D perhaps matches TRBD1 (6 bases). Germline V CDR1 and CDR2: LGHDT, YNNKEL (reference sequence). V was clipped by 0 bases and J by 11 bases, with 13 bases between them. This CDR3 comprises 13 residues. The CDR3 coding sequence is TGTGCCAGCAGCCAAGATCGAAACAGGGCGGCTTTCTTT. Translation: CASSQDRNRAAFF.

V gene TRBV24-1 combines with J gene TRBJ1-5, with TRBD1 identical over 8 bases. The CDR3 has 16 residues. Trimming took 3 bases from V and 3 from J; bases not matched to a gene: 6. CDR1 KGHDR and CDR2 SFDVKD come from the germline V gene. The DNA of the CDR3 is TGTGCCACCAGTGATCCAGGGGGCTCGGACAATCAGCCCCAGCATTTT. It translates to CATSDPGGSDNQPQHF.

This clone showed up just once. V gene TRBV2 combines with J gene TRBJ2-1, with TRBD2 identical over 7 bases. The germline CDR1 and CDR2 sequences are SNHLY and FYNNEI. The CDR3 loop spans 16 amino acids. V lost 7 bases to trimming and J lost 3 bases; unmatched junction nucleotides: 12. The CDR3 nucleotides are TGTGCCAGCACTCTAACCGGGACTACGCGCTACAATGAGCAGTTCTTC. This codes for CASTLTGTTRYNEQFF.

This clone was seen once. The chain employs TRBV5-1 and TRBJ1-2, with no clear D. There are 14 residues in the CDR3. Germline CDR1 is SGHRS and CDR2 is YFSETQ. Trimming took off 4 bases at V and 8 bases at J, with 18 bases between the two ends. The CDR3 DNA reads as TGCGCCAGCAGCCTATACCGCGATTTTCTGGGCTACACCTTC. It yields the protein CASSLYRDFLGYTF.

The V gene is TRBV5-6, the J gene TRBJ2-2; weak D call: TRBD2 (6 bases). The germline V gene has CDR1 SGHDT and CDR2 YYEEEE. The CDR3 extends over 18 amino acids. The V gene lost 4 bases and the J gene lost 1 base, with 20 bases spanning the gap. CDR3 in amino acids: CASSPSYGEAWNTGELFF. In nucleotides, the CDR3 is TGTGCCAGCAGCCCGAGCTACGGGGAGGCCTGGAACACCGGGGAGCTGTTTTTT.

The genes are TRBV7-2 and TRBJ2-2; D gene ambiguous. CDR3 length: 12 amino acids. Trimming stripped 5 bases from V and 3 bases from J, with 4 bases between. In germline, CDR1 is SGHTA, CDR2 FQGNSA. The CDR3 sequence: CASSPDTGELFF. CDR3 DNA: TGTGCCAGCAGCCCAGACACCGGGGAGCTGTTTTTT.

V and J are TRBV7-2 and TRBJ2-7, with 11 bases matching TRBD1. The CDR3 is 14 residues long. Trimming at V came to 2 bases and at J to 6 bases, leaving 3 bases not matched to a gene. Germline V gene lookup returns CDR1 SGHTA and CDR2 FQGNSA. In nucleotides, the CDR3 is TGTGCCAGCAGCTTAATCGGGACAGGGGGCGAGCAGTACTTC. The encoded protein is CASSLIGTGGEQYF.

DNA for the CDR3: TGTGCCAGCAGTATACAGCCTGGAAACACCATATATTTT. Translating it yields CASSIQPGNTIYF. The chain joins TRBV2 to TRBJ1-3; D not resolved. The CDR3 is 13 amino acids. Looked up from germline, CDR1 is SNHLY and CDR2 is FYNNEI. Trimming took 5 bases from V and 2 from J, leaving 7 bases between them.

This clone appeared a single time. The chain combines TRBV11-2 with TRBJ2-5; tentatively, D is TRBD2 (5 bases). The V end lost 5 bases, the J end lost 3 bases, and 13 bases lay between the germline ends. CDR1 SGHAT and CDR2 FQNNGV come from the germline V gene. CDR3 size: 14 residues. CDR3 sequence reads: CASSVGRVEETQYF. Written as DNA, the CDR3 is TGTGCCAGCAGCGTTGGGCGGGTGGAAGAGACCCAGTACTTC.

The chain employs TRBV30 and TRBJ1-1; TRBD1 matches 7 bases. Germline assignment: CDR1 GTSNPN and CDR2 SVGIG (reference sequence). The CDR3 runs to 14 residues. After removal of 4 bases from V and 0 bases from J, the junction contained 5 bases not matched to a gene. CDR3 sequence: CAWNRGGMNTEAFF. CDR3 in DNA: TGTGCCTGGAACAGGGGAGGTATGAACACTGAAGCTTTCTTT.

Here the CDR3 DNA reads TGTGCCAGCAGTTCAACGACAGGTCAGCCCCAGCATTTT. Its protein is CASSSTTGQPQHF. V gene TRBV7-2 combines with J gene TRBJ1-5; TRBD1 might be the D (6 bases). Germline V CDR1 and CDR2: SGHTA, FQGNSA. Trimming removed 6 bases at V and 6 bases at J, with 12 bases between. The CDR3 runs 13 residues.

The chain couples TRBV18 to TRBJ1-3, with a possible D match to TRBD1 (5 bases). This CDR3 has 15 residues. The V gene's germline CDR1 is KGHSH and CDR2 LQKENI. Trimming cost V 6 bases and J 2 bases, with 14 bases left between them. The CDR3 DNA follows: TGTGCCAGCTCCCCAGCAGGGCTAGCTGGAAACACCATATATTTT. Its translation is CASSPAGLAGNTIYF.

CDR3 sequence reads: CASSRWGGQGRSGNTIYF. The CDR3 DNA reads as TGCGCCAGCAGCCGATGGGGGGGACAGGGCCGCTCTGGAAACACCATATATTTT. This sequence joins TRBV4-3 and TRBJ1-3; TRBD1 agrees at 9 bases. V was pared by 4 bases and J by 0 bases, with 10 bases of the junction left unmatched. The CDR3 loop spans 18 amino acids. The V gene's germline CDR1 is LGHNA and CDR2 YSLEER.